This is a list of T cell receptor beta chains from one sample in a study of T cells in localized non-small cell lung cancer. This table comes from immunoSEQ multiplex PCR, and its TCRdb copy is limited to in-frame clones, with some not included. The table has roughly 1,400 clones, around 30% seen once. The material sequenced was normal lung tissue next to the tumor, taken before any cancer treatment. All receptors derive from a male donor older than 55 with stage I squamous cell lung carcinoma. Both conserved end residues are part of each CDR3. The D gene is left open where the match is weak. Only part of the rows carry a size: once, few, many, or a class if the clone is expanded.

v_call	j_call	clone_size	cdr3_length	d_call	cdr3_nt	cdr3_aa
TRBV6-8	TRBJ1-1	-	12	-	TGTGCCAGCAGTTACGCGAACACTGAAGCTTTCTTT	CASSYANTEAFF
TRBV9	TRBJ2-7	-	12	TRBD2	TGTGCCAGCAGCGGGACTAGCGAGGTGCAGTACTTC	CASSGTSEVQYF
TRBV7-7	TRBJ2-1	few	15	-	TGTGCCAGCAGCTTATCTTCCCTCTCCTACAATGAGCAGTTCTTC	CASSLSSLSYNEQFF
TRBV9	TRBJ2-7	few	14	-	TGTGCCAGCAGCGTAGCAGTTAGCTCCTACGAGCAGTACTTC	CASSVAVSSYEQYF
TRBV11-3	TRBJ1-3	-	14	-	TGTGCCAGCAGCTTAAGTTTGGATGAATACACCATATATTTT	CASSLSLDEYTIYF
TRBV28	TRBJ1-5	-	15	TRBD1	TGTGCCAGCAGGATGCCGGGACAGGGTGGTCAGCCCCAGCATTTT	CASRMPGQGGQPQHF
TRBV15	TRBJ1-5	-	15	-	TGTGCCACCAGCAGAGAACCCCGGGCAAATCAGCCCCAGCATTTT	CATSREPRANQPQHF
TRBV19	TRBJ2-1	-	14	-	TGTGCCAGTATGGCTCCTTCGGGGTTCAATGAGCAGTTCTTC	CASMAPSGFNEQFF
TRBV9	TRBJ2-5	-	12	TRBD2	TGTGCCAGCAGTGCAAGCGGGAAGACCCAGTACTTC	CASSASGKTQYF
TRBV11-3	TRBJ2-1	-	15	TRBD2	TGTGCCAGCAGCTTAGACCCTAGCGGATACAATGAGCAGTTCTTC	CASSLDPSGYNEQFF
TRBV10-2	TRBJ2-4	-	14	-	TGCGCCAAAGACAGGAGCGCGGCCAAAAACATTCAGTACTTC	CAKDRSAAKNIQYF
TRBV6-7	TRBJ2-1	few	16	-	TGTGCCAGCGGCGAAAACTCAGGGGGGGCCTACAATGAGCAGTTCTTC	CASGENSGGAYNEQFF
TRBV11-3	TRBJ1-1	few	17	-	TGTGCCAGCAGCTTAGATCCAAAGGGCTGGGGGAACACTGAAGCTTTCTTT	CASSLDPKGWGNTEAFF
TRBV30	TRBJ1-5	-	14	-	TGTGCCTGGAGTGTAGGAGGGTCCGAACCGCCCCAGCATTTT	CAWSVGGSEPPQHF
TRBV11-3	TRBJ2-3	few	17	-	TGTGCCAGCAGCTTAGACGCCGCAGCCTCTAGCACAGATACGCAGTATTTT	CASSLDAAASSTDTQYF
TRBV6-8	TRBJ1-1	medium-sized	13	-	TGTGCCAGCAGCCGAGGTCCCGACACTGAAGCTTTCTTT	CASSRGPDTEAFF
TRBV6-8	TRBJ2-7	few	15	-	TGTGCCAGCAGTTACTCGGCGGCCGCTTCCTACGAGCAGTACTTC	CASSYSAAASYEQYF
TRBV11-3	TRBJ2-1	few	15	TRBD2	TGTGCCAGCAGCTGGACTAGCGGGAGCGGCAATGAGCAGTTCTTC	CASSWTSGSGNEQFF
TRBV6-8	TRBJ2-5	medium-sized	15	TRBD2	TGTGCCAGCAAACGTCTAGCGGGAGGGAAAGAGACCCAGTACTTC	CASKRLAGGKETQYF
TRBV27	TRBJ1-1	-	13	-	TGTGCCACCAGTGATGCCGCGAAGGATGAAGCTTTCTTT	CATSDAAKDEAFF
TRBV30	TRBJ1-1	few	15	-	TGTGCCTGGAGTGGGCTAAGGTTTTTTGGAACTGAAGCTTTCTTT	CAWSGLRFFGTEAFF
TRBV6-8	TRBJ2-1	few	17	TRBD2	TGTGCCAGCAGTACACCTAGCGGGGGGGCCCCCTACAATGAGCAGTTCTTC	CASSTPSGGAPYNEQFF
TRBV11-3	TRBJ1-2	medium-sized	15	-	TGTGCCAGCAGCTTGACGAACAATCCTAACTATGGCTACACCTTC	CASSLTNNPNYGYTF
TRBV19	TRBJ2-2	-	19	TRBD2	TGTGCCAGTAGTGCCCGACAGGGACGTAGCGGGAGGAACACCGGGGAGCTGTTTTTT	CASSARQGRSGRNTGELFF
TRBV14	TRBJ1-1	few	14	-	TGTGCCAGCAGCCAAAGACCGCAGGGTACTGAAGCTTTCTTT	CASSQRPQGTEAFF
TRBV9	TRBJ2-3	few	14	-	TGTGCCAGCAGCGTAGATCAGGGAACAGATACGCAGTATTTT	CASSVDQGTDTQYF
TRBV19	TRBJ1-2	-	14	TRBD1	TGTGCCAGTAGTCAGGGGACAGGGAAGGTGGACTACACCTTC	CASSQGTGKVDYTF
TRBV6-9	TRBJ1-1	few	11	-	TGTGCCAGCAGCTTCAGGAGTGAAGCTTTCTTT	CASSFRSEAFF
TRBV9	TRBJ1-1	medium-sized	14	-	TGTGCCAGCAGTGTGGGCAGCCGGAACACTGAAGCTTTCTTT	CASSVGSRNTEAFF
TRBV6-8	TRBJ1-2	medium-sized	15	-	TGTGCCAGCAGTGACCGCCCAGGGGACGCCTATGGCTACACCTTC	CASSDRPGDAYGYTF
TRBV28	TRBJ1-4	-	14	-	TGTGCCAGCGCCCGTCCCAATCCGGGGGAAAAACTGTTTTTT	CASARPNPGEKLFF
TRBV14	TRBJ2-5	-	12	-	TGTGCCAGCAGCCATGAGGAGGGAGTCCAGTACTTC	CASSHEEGVQYF
TRBV11-3	TRBJ2-7	-	15	-	TGTGCCAGCAGTTCCCGAGGTGGGAAGACCTACGAGCAGTACTTC	CASSSRGGKTYEQYF
TRBV6-8	TRBJ2-7	medium-sized	16	TRBD2	TGTGCCAGCAGTTCCGGAGCGGGAAATATTAACTACGAGCAGTACTTC	CASSSGAGNINYEQYF
TRBV25-1	TRBJ1-1	-	12	-	TGTGCCAGCGACACAGGGAACACTGAAGCTTTCTTT	CASDTGNTEAFF
TRBV28	TRBJ2-3	few	12	-	TGTGCCAGCAGTCTCCCGACAGATACGCAGTATTTT	CASSLPTDTQYF
TRBV7-8	TRBJ2-2	few	13	-	TGTGCCAGCAGCTCGAGCGAAGTCGGGGAGCTGTTTTTT	CASSSSEVGELFF
TRBV9	TRBJ2-1	-	15	TRBD2	TGTGCCAGCAGTGCTAGCGGGAGCTCCTACAATGAGCAGTTCTTC	CASSASGSSYNEQFF
TRBV30	TRBJ2-3	few	13	TRBD2	TGTGCCTGGGGTACTAGCGGGGTAGATACGCAGTATTTT	CAWGTSGVDTQYF
TRBV11-3	TRBJ2-1	few	14	TRBD2	TGTGCCAGCAGCTTCAGCGGGAGTGGAAATGAGCAGTTCTTC	CASSFSGSGNEQFF
TRBV28	TRBJ2-1	few	16	TRBD2	TGTGCCAGCAGTTTATCCGGGACTAGCGTTTCCAATGAGCAGTTCTTC	CASSLSGTSVSNEQFF
TRBV30	TRBJ2-1	-	14	TRBD2	TGTGCCTGGAGAAGGGCTAGCGGGATCAATGAGCAGTTCTTC	CAWRRASGINEQFF
TRBV6-8	TRBJ1-4	-	13	-	TGTGCCAGCAGCTTACAGGGTGTGGAGGAACTGTTTTTT	CASSLQGVEELFF
TRBV5-1	TRBJ1-2	few	15	-	TGCGCCAGCAGCTCCGGGACGTATCGAAGCTATGGCTACACCTTC	CASSSGTYRSYGYTF
TRBV19	TRBJ2-5	few	12	-	TGTGCCAGTAGTATAAATGGGGAGACCCAGTACTTC	CASSINGETQYF
TRBV18	TRBJ2-3	once	14	TRBD2	TGTGCCAGCTCAACTAGCGGGAGCACAGATACGCAGTATTTT	CASSTSGSTDTQYF
TRBV9	TRBJ2-7	hyperexpanded	14	-	TGTGCCAGCAGCGCGAAACAGAGCTCCTACGAGCAGTACTTC	CASSAKQSSYEQYF
TRBV19	TRBJ2-3	-	13	TRBD1	TGTGCCAGTACCCCGACAGGGGCCTATACGCAGTATTTT	CASTPTGAYTQYF
TRBV19	TRBJ2-1	-	15	TRBD2	TGTGCCAGTAGGAGTAGCGGGAGCTTTAACAATGAGCAGTTCTTC	CASRSSGSFNNEQFF
TRBV19	TRBJ1-2	-	14	TRBD1	TGTGCCAGTAGTGTTTCGGGACAGAACTATGGCTACACCTTC	CASSVSGQNYGYTF
TRBV6-8	TRBJ1-1	few	13	TRBD1	TGTGCCAGCAGTCTGGGACAGGCCACTGAAGCTTTCTTT	CASSLGQATEAFF
TRBV19	TRBJ2-1	-	16	-	TGTGCCAGTAGTACTTCCCCCGGCCTCGGGGACAATGAGCAGTTCTTC	CASSTSPGLGDNEQFF
TRBV6-8	TRBJ2-1	-	15	TRBD2	TGTGCCAGCAGGAGATTGGCTAGCGGATACAATGAGCAGTTCTTC	CASRRLASGYNEQFF
TRBV28	TRBJ1-3	few	15	-	TGTGCCAGCAGACCCGAAGGCTGGGCTGGAAACACCATATATTTT	CASRPEGWAGNTIYF
TRBV19	TRBJ2-1	few	13	TRBD2	TGTGCCAGTACCGTGCGGGAGGACGATGAGCAGTTCTTC	CASTVREDDEQFF